The sequence of this T cell receptor (beta chain) was determined in a study of cytomegalovirus exposure and HLA in healthy donors (dated by TCRdb to about 2017). Broadly, across the study: An earlier analysis of approximately 590 of the donors reported more than 250 Gb of sequence data and some 120 million unique TCR beta sequences from 150 million to 200 million T cells. Class I and class II HLA loci were covered by the typing at four-digit resolution. Using immunosequencing, the study profiled T cell repertoires from 640 or so subjects and related those repertoires to cytomegalovirus serostatus. Among several hundred genotyped donors of the cohort, an average of around 250,000 unique TCR beta nucleotide sequences was sequenced per donor, of which about 19% were non-productive. Donor age, sex, ethnicity and CMV serostatus were collected together with the repertoire data. Typing coverage differed by locus: A, B, C, DRB1 and DQB1 were typed in about 620-640 donors, DQA1 in approximately 520, DPA1 in around 580, and DPB1 in 400 to 480. In an earlier analysis of roughly 540 of the donors, high-throughput TCR beta sequencing was used to judge whether each TCR beta V gene segment behaved as functional or pseudogenic. All discovery cohort repertoires had been generated on a single sequencing platform. Roughly 5 DR-DQ haplotypes were handled as single units for association and clustering, since linkage in the cohort was strong. The study was designed to test whether signatures of past pathogen exposure could be identified by cataloging public T cell receptors. Of the roughly 410 genotyped donors, approximately 80% were placed in the genetic ancestry cluster associated with self-reported Caucasian donors. In a later genetic analysis, genome-wide SNP genotypes for about three fifths of the roughly 670 donors were used, and that subset was treated as a discovery cohort. A later analysis re-analyzed previously published TCR beta repertoires from 650 to 800 donors and added high-resolution HLA genotyping to study TCR occurrence patterns. To predict cytomegalovirus infection status, the study combined high-throughput TCR immunosequencing, statistical association of individual TCRs with disease status, and machine learning. In the later analysis, no new phenotypic data were used to find candidate immune exposures; instead, reliance was placed on TCR beta sequences and their occurrence across donors. About 320 gigabases of sequencing data and roughly 90 million unique TCR sequences were included in an early release covering around 650 HLA-typed donors. Along with the approximately 620-subject first cohort, a separate validation cohort of over a hundred different subjects was used.

Libraries came from the immunoSEQ multiplex PCR assay. For the multiplex PCR, a mixture combining 60 forward primers for TCR Vbeta segments and 13 reverse primers for TCR Jbeta segments was used. The CDR3 region of rearranged TCR beta genes was amplified from genomic DNA by a multiplex PCR assay. On the Illumina HiSeq System, the amplified TCR beta libraries were sequenced as 87-base-pair reads. As for how the authors treated the data: A later analysis tallied 75 million to 95 million unique TCR beta chains across the 640 or so repertoires, and about 12 million of those chains were shared by two or more donors. Raw reads were error-corrected and collapsed into unique sequences with a nearest-neighbor algorithm that merged closely related sequences to remove PCR and sequencing errors. CDR3 sequences were aligned to IMGT reference sequences to assign V, D and J gene segments. For a sequence to be retained, a match of at least six nucleotides was required to both a V gene segment and a J gene segment. Rearrangements were called productive when the CDR3 lacked stop codons and stayed in frame with V and J; all others were non-productive. Following IMGT convention, CDR3 was defined as the stretch from the second conserved V-encoded cysteine to the conserved J-encoded phenylalanine. In an earlier analysis of 550 to 650 of the donors, sequences lacking an unambiguous match to a single V gene segment were excluded. An earlier analysis of several hundred of the donors called V segments functional above 56.7% productive rearrangements and segregating when the between-donor standard deviation exceeded 5%. A statistical classification framework was built for diagnosing cytomegalovirus status from the catalog of TCR beta chain sequences. In a later analysis, TCR nucleotide sequences were compared against IMGT/GENE-DB human TR gene sequences so that V and J genes could be assigned. A later analysis assigned CDR3 sequences and most-parsimonious VDJ recombination scenarios with the TCRdist pipeline. In a later analysis, each TCR beta chain was defined by its CDR3 amino acid sequence together with its V-gene family, and reads lacking a unique V-gene family were excluded. A later analysis removed nearly 600 highly shared, low-generation-probability nucleotide sequences to deal with suspected cross-contamination and a sequencing artifact. In a later analysis, a clonal expansion index for each public chain was calculated from normalized within-repertoire ranks of inferred template counts. Generation probabilities in a later analysis came from a VDJ recombination model fitted to out-of-frame rearrangements, and those results were checked against IGoR. Hypergeometric tests were used in a later analysis to score TCR-TCR, TCR-HLA and TCR-CMV co-occurrence, with a repertoire-size bias correction applied to the TCR pairs. A later analysis estimated false discovery rates by permuting HLA or CMV assignments 20 times. In a later analysis, co-occurring TCRs were grouped using DBSCAN, and TCRdist sequence similarity was added for clustering within HLA-allele-positive subsets. For co-occurrence clustering, repertoires with fewer than 30,000 or more than 120,000 public chains were excluded, along with roughly 5 repertoires with anomalous nucleotide sharing. TCRdb re-hosts the immuneACCESS table, in-frame sequences only. Its copies lack some clones; in the studies checked, an unresolved V gene accounts for under half of them, and the cause for the rest is not known. V and J calls and clone size are as listed in that table; D and trimming were resolved from the DNA. This sample's table carries around 100,000 clones. The ten top clones hold 6.8% of the sample.

The cohort comprised fewer than 700 healthy bone marrow donors. At the time of sampling, all cohort members were nominally healthy, though unrecorded immune exposures were likely present. The donor was CMV seropositive and was included in the group of approximately 300 seropositive cohort members. A peripheral blood sample was collected from each donor, and TCR beta sequencing was performed on peripheral blood mononuclear cells. Genomic DNA extraction from the blood cell samples was performed with the Qiagen DNeasy Blood Extraction Kit. Regarding this clone: The antigen it recognizes is unknown.

Sequences SGHVS (CDR1) and FQNEAQ (CDR2) are obtained from the germline V gene. The CDR3, cysteine through phenylalanine, is 16 amino acids long. Kept here is only the CDR3 DNA, which spans 48 bases and is read in frame from base 1. Trimming at the junction amounts to 1 base on V and 0 bases on J, and the germline ends lie 13 bases apart. The study at large found these results: The classifier was reported to diagnose cytomegalovirus status with high specificity and sensitivity in both the original and validation cohorts. The 87-base-pair reads could not distinguish some IMGT-functional V segments, including TRBV6-2 and TRBV6-3, so those segments were excluded. In a later genetic analysis, a missense DCLRE1C variant was associated with V-gene and J-gene trimming of TCR beta chains, and the association was replicated in an independent cohort. Specific HLA alleles were associated with 15,000 to 20,000 TCR beta sequences at a false discovery rate of 0.05 in a later analysis. A later analysis reported that several top co-occurrence clusters appeared linked to parvovirus B19, influenza, CMV and Epstein-Barr virus. Compared with equally common non-associated chains, HLA-associated TCR beta chains in a later analysis were more clonally expanded and had lower generation probabilities. Because HLA typing was missing for some donors at each locus, association tests included only the typed subset. The study gave a list of around 170 TCR beta chains associated with cytomegalovirus. A few of the identified cytomegalovirus-associated TCR beta chains were confirmed in vitro to be specific for cytomegalovirus antigens. A further reported finding was that TCR beta sequences accurately predicted the HLA-A and HLA-B alleles for most subjects in the first cohort. According to a later analysis, most CMV-associated TCR beta chains appeared to be HLA-restricted, and the HLA associations seemed to be driven largely by CMV exposure. According to a later analysis, TCR association rates differed among HLA loci, with DRB1 alleles showing the most associated TCRs and HLA-C alleles showing the fewest. The sequencing pipeline was judged likely to have produced a cluster of highly shared sequence variants as a technical artifact. Immune exposure information for the cohort was limited to CMV serostatus. In an earlier analysis of more than 450 of the donors, most TCR beta V segments were observed in productive rearrangements about 87% or about 30% of the time, broadly matching IMGT annotations. Roughly uniform sequencing depth across donors was assumed in presence/absence analyses, although this assumption may not hold. In a later genetic analysis, fewer N-insertions in productive TCRs were reported among donors in an Asian-associated ancestry cluster than the roughly 670-donor mean. While some public TCRs were present in many individuals, most TCR sequences turned up only very rarely across donors. According to the authors, the approach could potentially be generalized to other disease states and immunological phenotypes. Linkage disequilibrium might explain the correlated functional status among segregating V segments, but an unknown experimental factor could not be ruled out. When HLA alleles, especially DR and DQ, strongly co-occurred, attributing TCR associations to individual alleles was difficult. Because counts were too low, some 16 rarely observed V segments, including chromosome 9 orphons, were excluded from the earlier analysis of several hundred of the donors. Only TCR beta chains were sequenced in this cohort, and the absence of alpha or paired-chain data limited detectable features.

The V and J genes are TRBV7-8 and TRBJ2-7; a tentative D match to TRBD1 spans 6 bases. The TCR comes from a man in his forties in good health and CMV-seropositive. What was sequenced was PBMCs. The CDR3 reads CASSLEQTGSSYEQYF. The bases are TGTGCCAGCAGCTTAGAGCAGACAGGTAGCTCCTACGAGCAGTACTTC.